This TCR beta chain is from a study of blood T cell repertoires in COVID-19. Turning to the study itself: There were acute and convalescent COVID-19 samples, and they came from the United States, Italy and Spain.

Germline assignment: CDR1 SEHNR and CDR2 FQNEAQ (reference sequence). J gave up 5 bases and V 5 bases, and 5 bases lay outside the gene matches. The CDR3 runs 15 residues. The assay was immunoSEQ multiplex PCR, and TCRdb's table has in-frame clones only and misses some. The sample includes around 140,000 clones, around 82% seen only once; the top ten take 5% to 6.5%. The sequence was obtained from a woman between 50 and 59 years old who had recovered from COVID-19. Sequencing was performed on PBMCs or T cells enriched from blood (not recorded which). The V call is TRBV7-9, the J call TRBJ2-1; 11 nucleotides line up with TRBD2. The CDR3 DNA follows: TGTGCCAGCAGCCCACTAGCGGGGGTCCACAATGAGCAGTTCTTC. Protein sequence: CASSPLAGVHNEQFF.